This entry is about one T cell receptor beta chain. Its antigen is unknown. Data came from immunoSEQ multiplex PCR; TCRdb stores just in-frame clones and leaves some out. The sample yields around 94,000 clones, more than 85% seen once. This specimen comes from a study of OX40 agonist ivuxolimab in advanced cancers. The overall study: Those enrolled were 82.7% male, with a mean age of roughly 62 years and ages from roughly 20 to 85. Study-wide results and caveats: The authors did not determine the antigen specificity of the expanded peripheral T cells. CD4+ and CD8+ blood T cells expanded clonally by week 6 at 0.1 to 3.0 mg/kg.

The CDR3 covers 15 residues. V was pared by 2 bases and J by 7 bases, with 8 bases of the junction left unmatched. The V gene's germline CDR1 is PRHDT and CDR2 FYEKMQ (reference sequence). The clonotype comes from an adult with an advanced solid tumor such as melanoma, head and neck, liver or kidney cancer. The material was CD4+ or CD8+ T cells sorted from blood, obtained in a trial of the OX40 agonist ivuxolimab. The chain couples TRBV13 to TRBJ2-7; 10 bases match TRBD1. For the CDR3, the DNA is TGTGCCAGCAGCTTAAAAGGGACAGGGGACGAAGAGCAGTACTTC. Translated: CASSLKGTGDEEQYF.